A selection of T cell receptor beta chains follows, all from one sample in a study of PD-1 blockade in classical Hodgkin lymphoma. TCRdb's copy holds only in-frame clones and misses some; the assay was immunoSEQ multiplex PCR. The table lists around 10,000 clones, around 90% of them singletons. The input for sequencing was peripheral blood mononuclear cells (PBMCs), taken at baseline. The receptor source for this set is a human donor with classical Hodgkin lymphoma. Both conserved end residues are part of each CDR3. The size entry is marked missing in some rows and otherwise reads once, few, many or a size class.

clone_size	v_call	j_call	cdr3_aa
-	TRBV19	TRBJ1-2	CASGEQGLGLGYGYTF
-	TRBV11-3	TRBJ2-5	CASTPWGTGETQYF
-	TRBV2	TRBJ2-7	CASKDTHPSYEQYF
-	TRBV27	TRBJ2-7	CASSAIPPSYEQYF
-	TRBV25-1	TRBJ2-1	CASSQRSGSWVEQFF
-	TRBV7-9	TRBJ1-5	CASTPIGGAHNQPQHF
-	TRBV28	TRBJ1-1	CASSWWQGSAEAFF
-	TRBV19	TRBJ1-1	CASSMTGGNTEAFF
-	TRBV27	TRBJ1-6	CASSFGTGGLDVNSPLHF
-	TRBV7-8	TRBJ2-1	CASNPLSSGNYNEQFF
-	TRBV10-3	TRBJ2-7	CAIGSGEQYF
-	TRBV7-3	TRBJ1-2	CASSLGPGQGLVDGYTF
-	TRBV7-3	TRBJ2-1	CASSSNSGSENEQFF
-	TRBV6-1	TRBJ2-7	CASTQQGRLSYEQYF
-	TRBV29-1	TRBJ1-2	CSDSRGDNYGYTF
-	TRBV28	TRBJ2-7	CASRKNYEQYF
-	TRBV7-9	TRBJ1-5	CASSLSLGRNQPQHF
-	TRBV11-2	TRBJ2-7	CASSQATSGSLNEQYF
-	TRBV28	TRBJ1-1	CASSFPITGEAFF
-	TRBV13	TRBJ2-1	CASSPAGLLADPYNEQFF
-	TRBV4-1	TRBJ2-2	CASSRMTSGPRELFF
-	TRBV20-1	TRBJ2-1	CSAQRELEQFF
-	TRBV25-1	TRBJ1-5	CASSDPGSGQPQHF
-	TRBV6-1	TRBJ2-7	CASISASSYEQYF
-	TRBV19	TRBJ1-1	CASRKQGNTEAFF
-	TRBV13	TRBJ2-1	CASSLSLAINEQFF
once	TRBV4-1	TRBJ1-1	CASSPFRGGDTEAFF
-	TRBV9	TRBJ1-3	CASSSGNTIYF
-	TRBV6-5	TRBJ1-4	CASSYSTAGWDEKLFF
-	TRBV29-1	TRBJ1-3	CSVQPDSGNTIYF
-	TRBV1	TRBJ2-6	CTSSQVGRVPRQKVLGGANVLTF
once	TRBV30	TRBJ2-1	CARSPPSVHEQFF
-	TRBV6-6	TRBJ2-5	CASSYRREGFETQYF
-	TRBV4-1	TRBJ2-7	CASTASLGAYEQYF
-	TRBV15	TRBJ2-7	CATSRDRGNSYEQYF
-	TRBV7-9	TRBJ1-2	CASSPTGGYTF
-	TRBV5-1	TRBJ2-7	CASSLEGLAPAPMEQYF
once	TRBV19	TRBJ2-1	CASSMRDRAPNEQFF
-	TRBV5-1	TRBJ1-4	CASSRATNEKLFF
once	TRBV4-1	TRBJ1-3	CASRGVGGAGNTIYF
-	TRBV28	TRBJ1-2	CASRSTGTANYGYTF
-	TRBV18	TRBJ1-2	CASSPFSGLNYGYTF
-	TRBV19	TRBJ2-5	CASSIPRTSGQQETQYF